One T cell receptor beta chain is described in this entry. The antigen is not known. This CDR3 is 16 amino acids long. Germline CDR1 and CDR2: SGHRS and YFSETQ. Between the trimmed V and J ends, which lost 5 bases and 0 bases, there was a span of 15 bases. This sample is drawn from a study of T cells after yellow fever vaccination. 5'RACE template switching produced TCR cDNA carrying a universal primer site and UMIs. TCRdb re-called the 5' RACE reads through MiXCR, storing one row per CDR3 protein. The top ten hold just under 3% of the sample, which has 150,000 to 200,000 distinct CDR3 sequences, approximately 6% seen once. Study-level points and caveats: Any FACS-sorted repertoire could hold abundant clonotypes that contaminate it from the bulk population. Secondary responses were weaker yet peaked faster, day 5 versus 15. Most clones from primary vaccination were detected again post-booster (about 95% CD4, 70% to 90% CD8).

The receptor was derived from a man aged 18 to 30 who received the YFV17D yellow fever vaccine. Sequencing was performed on CD4+ T cells sorted from PBMCs, taken on the day of the first yellow fever vaccination. The chain has TRBV5-1 and TRBJ2-1; no reliable D call. The CDR3 is CASRPEGSFSYNEQFF. The CDR3 DNA reads TGCGCCAGCAGACCAGAAGGGTCCTTCTCCTACAATGAGCAGTTCTTC.